This T cell receptor (beta chain) was captured in a study of shared clonotypes between healthy human individuals (dated by TCRdb to 2020 to 2022). Some background on the complete study: The cohort included three men and a couple of women between 18 and 49 years of age. To increase sequencing depth and limit assay-specific biases, different laboratories used diverse techniques to prepare libraries and sequence TCR repertoires. For each donor, three plates each were used for CD4 naive and CD4 memory, two plates were used for CD8 naive, and one plate was used for CD8 memory. Between about 0.94 and 10 billion PBMCs per donor were obtained by leukapheresis. Blood TCR repertoires of five healthy adults were deeply sequenced to estimate repertoire size and the extent of clonotype sharing between individuals. The paper as a whole reports these results and caveats: Sharing across several donors was observed for around 4.8% of naive CD4, 3% to 4% of naive CD8, about 2.3% of memory CD4, and around 0.42% of memory CD8 clonotypes. Rarefaction of sorted-subset datasets indicated incomplete sequencing despite the large sequencing depth. Because the study included a small number of donors, the genetic and exposure-history diversity represented was limited. Sampling was restricted to blood, and TCR repertoires in tissue are likely to differ from TCR repertoires in blood. Based on pairwise subsampling, the degree of clonotype sharing among donors was expected to be affected by sequencing depth. Estimated clonotype richness was generally larger for naive than for memory subsets. Clonotypes shared by all four sorted-subset donors showed higher generation probabilities than non-shared clonotypes.

To note about this clone: No cognate antigen has been identified for it. Per-base qualities were not stored, and no clone one base away is much larger.

Using the deep immunoSEQ assay, multiplex PCR amplified TCR CDR3 regions from genomic DNA. Extracted genomic DNA from each cell subset was distributed evenly across all wells of several immunoSEQ 96-well plates, and each plate was treated as a replicate. Each replicate PCR for sorted subsets received approximately 200 ng genomic DNA, equal to tens of thousands of T cell genomes. Purified libraries were quantified with a Qubit 3.0 fluorometer, sized on a Bioanalyzer 2100, and re-quantified with the KAPA Library Quantification kit. A separate single-read 150-cycle Illumina NextSeq 550 flow cell was used to sequence each immunoSEQ 96-well plate. Processing in the source paper ran as follows. The immunoSEQ output contained only junctional sequences without quality scores, so filtering could not match that applied to full-length reads. To assign V/J genes and CDR3, sequences were annotated against IMGT germline references using PyIR, a Python wrapper for IgBLAST v1.9. Any read was removed if the V/J assignment was weak (E-value above 1e-6), the CDR3 was missing, or the read contained stop codons, out-of-frame junctions, or ambiguous translated residues. V3J clonotypes were defined as sequences sharing an identical inferred V gene, J gene, and CDR3 amino acid sequence. The percentage overlap between two repertoires was calculated by dividing the number of shared unique clonotypes by the size of the smaller repertoire. RTK rarefaction, the Chao1 estimator, and Recon v2.1 estimates of unobserved clonotypes were used to assess repertoire richness. Generation probabilities for all TCRbeta clonotypes obtained by the gDNA method from several donors were computed using OLGA. As stored in TCRdb, this immuneACCESS dataset retains in-frame rearrangements with V and J assigned. A fraction of the clones does not appear; measured against another copy, unresolved V genes explain less than half of the discrepancy, and the remainder lacks a known reason. D and trimming were read from the DNA, whereas the V and J calls and clone size are those reported in that table. Within this sample are about 670,000 clones, with approximately 79% of them counted one time only. The ten largest clones add up to 1.8% of the sample.

Healthy HIV-negative adults with no recently reported acute infections or vaccinations were included as donors. Every donor was a Caucasian adult living in Nashville, Tennessee, USA. Magnetic negative selection was used to enrich CD4+ T cells, after which naive cells were positively selected on CD45RA and the negative fraction became the memory subset. Blood was obtained by leukapheresis, after which PBMCs were separated by Ficoll-Histopaque density gradient centrifugation and cryopreserved in liquid nitrogen vapor phase. Purity and quantity of every magnetically sorted T cell population were checked by analytical flow cytometry. Genomic DNA was isolated from each sorted fraction and quantified by UV absorbance on a Nanodrop 2000c. The TCR comes from a woman aged 25 to 39 in good health. What was sequenced was memory CD4+ T cells sorted from blood. The intended sense of this specimen's cell subset or site label: CD45RA-negative fraction.

The CDR3 sequence is CASSKPGGHIRDEQYF. The sequenced DNA is TGTGCCAGCTCTAAACCGGGGGGCCACATTCGTGACGAGCAGTACTTC. The receptor chain draws on TRBV18 and TRBJ2-7; 7 matching bases give a weak D call of TRBD2. The germline V gene supplies CDR1 KGHSH and CDR2 LQKENI. V is cut by 6 bases and J by 5 bases, and the space between the germline ends is 23 bases. From the cysteine up to the phenylalanine, the CDR3 has a length of 16 residues. Only the CDR3 portion is preserved as DNA: 48 bases, with reading frame beginning at the first base.